Each of the 31 T cell receptor beta chains below was sequenced from the same sample in a study of persistence of HIV-infected CD4 T cells. This was the immunoSEQ version 4 assay in survey mode. TCRdb's copy holds only in-frame clones and misses some; the assay was immunoSEQ multiplex PCR. The table lists 35,000 to 55,000 clones, less than 90% of them singletons. Anti-CD3/anti-CD28 beads served as a nonspecific positive control stimulus. CD4+ T cells upregulating both CD40 ligand and CD69 were sorted as responding cells. No antigen is known for these receptors. Sequences were derived from CD4+ T cells sorted from PBMCs after approximately 20-hour stimulation, sampled from a patient who received antiretroviral therapy. The source is an adult woman with HIV who was CMV-seropositive.

This clone has only one observation. The gene calls are TRBV30 and TRBJ1-1, with D possibly being TRBD1 (5 bases). V lost 1 base and J lost 7, with 16 bases in between. The CDR3 has 14 amino acids. The V gene's germline CDR1 is GTSNPN and CDR2 SVGIG (reference sequence). The CDR3 bases are TGTGCCTGGAGTGGGGGGAACGGCCCCTATGAAGCTTTCTTT. Its translation is CAWSGGNGPYEAFF. The full variable domain, with the rest looked up from reference TRBV30 and TRBJ1-1, is SQTIHQWPATLVQPVGSPLSLECTVEGTSNPNLYWYRQAAGRGLQLLFYSVGIGQISSEVPQNLSASRPQDRQFILSSKKLLLSDSGFYLCAWSGGNGPYEAFFGQGTRLTVV.

The chain combines TRBV5-4 with TRBJ1-2, with D unresolved. Trimming removed 0 bases at V and 0 bases at J, with 0 bases between. This CDR3 spans 12 amino acids. Germline CDR1 reads SGHNT; CDR2 reads YYREEE (reference sequence). The CDR3 region is CASSLANYGYTF. The DNA of the CDR3 is TGTGCCAGCAGCTTGGCTAACTATGGCTACACCTTC.

This chain connects TRBV4-1 to TRBJ1-4, with D possibly being TRBD1 (6 bases). V was trimmed by 1 base and J by 7 bases, leaving 10 bases between them. There are 14 residues in the CDR3. The germline gives CDR1 MGHRA, CDR2 YSYEKL. CDR3 DNA: TGCGCCAGCAGCCAAGTTTCAGGGGTTGAAAAACTGTTTTTT. It specifies CASSQVSGVEKLFF.

The chain employs TRBV24-1 and TRBJ1-2, with 9 bases aligning to TRBD1. V was pared by 5 bases and J by 6 bases, with 9 bases of the junction left unmatched. There are 15 residues in the CDR3. CDR1 is KGHDR, CDR2 SFDVKD, per germline. The CDR3 sequence: CATSGMTGGVDGYTF. In DNA, the CDR3 is TGTGCCACCAGTGGCATGACAGGGGGTGTAGATGGCTACACCTTC.

CDR3 nucleotide sequence: TGTGCCTGGAGTCGTGCCGGGGAAGGGGGCTATGGCTACACCTTC. Translating gives CAWSRAGEGGYGYTF. The chain couples TRBV30 to TRBJ1-2, with D possibly being TRBD1 (6 bases). The V and J ends lost 2 bases and 4 bases respectively, with 17 bases between them. The CDR3 loop spans 15 amino acids. In germline, CDR1 is GTSNPN, CDR2 SVGIG (reference sequence).

The chain links TRBV30 to TRBJ1-1, with TRBD1 matching over 7 bases. Germline-derived CDR1 and CDR2 are GTSNPN and SVGIG (reference sequence). The CDR3 is made up of 14 amino acids. With 2 bases clipped from V and 0 bases from J, the junction kept 3 bases outside the gene matches. CDR3 DNA sequence: TGTGCCTGGAGTTGGGACAGCTTGAACACTGAAGCTTTCTTT. The encoded protein is CAWSWDSLNTEAFF.

The chain couples TRBV9 to TRBJ2-6; 12 nucleotides agree with TRBD1. Unmatched junction bases numbered 9, after V lost 5 bases and J lost 0 bases. Germline CDR1 SGDLS, CDR2 YYNGEE. The CDR3 has 19 amino acids. The CDR3 here is CASRERDRGQTSGANVLTF. CDR3 sequence (DNA): TGTGCCAGCAGAGAAAGGGACAGGGGGCAAACCTCTGGGGCCAACGTCCTGACTTTC.

This sequence joins TRBV15 and TRBJ1-4; the match to TRBD1 covers 8 bases. There are 14 residues in the CDR3. Looked up from germline, CDR1 is LNHNV and CDR2 is YYDKDF (reference sequence). Trimming cost V 8 bases and J 10 bases; bases outside gene matches: 12. CDR3 amino acids: CATEFVTGEGKLFF. The CDR3 DNA reads TGTGCCACCGAGTTTGTGACAGGGGAGGGAAAACTGTTTTTT.

The J gene is TRBJ2-3, the V gene TRBV27; D is possibly TRBD2 (7 bases). The CDR3 is 16 amino acids. V was trimmed by 8 bases and J by 1 base, leaving 19 bases between them. Germline-derived CDR1 and CDR2 are MNHEY and SMNVEV (reference sequence). The CDR3 sequence: CASCPWRGLGTDTQYF. The CDR3 DNA follows: TGTGCCAGCTGCCCCTGGCGGGGGCTTGGCACAGATACGCAGTATTTT.

This clone was picked up a small number of times. V is TRBV5-1 and J is TRBJ2-5, with D tentatively TRBD2 (6 bases). V gave up 4 bases and J gave up 0 bases, with 16 bases separating them. Germline V CDR1 and CDR2: SGHRS, YFSETQ. CDR3 size: 16 residues. The CDR3, as DNA: TGCGCCAGCAGCCCGGTAGGGTCGGGGGACCAAGAGACCCAGTACTTC. Amino acids: CASSPVGSGDQETQYF.

This clone has just one count. The CDR3 region has the DNA TGTGCCAGCAGCCAAGCGAAGCGGGCGTTGTACCAAGAGACCCAGTACTTC. It yields the protein CASSQAKRALYQETQYF. The rearrangement links TRBV4-2 to TRBJ2-5, with D tentatively TRBD2 (6 bases). This CDR3 has 17 residues. Germline CDR1 is LGHNA and CDR2 is YNFKEQ. V was cut by 1 base and J by 0 bases, with 15 bases left in between.

For the CDR3, the DNA is TGTGCCAGCAGCTCTAGTGGGACAGGGGTTTCACCCCTCCACTTT. This translates into CASSSSGTGVSPLHF. The chain couples TRBV7-2 to TRBJ1-6; 10 bases fit TRBD1. Germline lookup yields CDR1 SGHTA and CDR2 FQGNSA. The CDR3 is 15 residues long. The V gene end was trimmed by 4 bases and the J gene end by 9 bases; junction bases not matched to a gene: 6.

This clone has a handful of counts. The chain is built from TRBV10-2 and TRBJ1-5, with TRBD1 as a possible D gene (5 bases). Germline V gives CDR1 WSHSY, CDR2 SAAADI. This CDR3 has 15 residues. V was clipped by 0 bases and J by 2 bases, with 8 bases between them. The CDR3 reads CASSESGPGNQPQHF. The CDR3 DNA reads as TGCGCCAGCAGTGAGTCGGGACCAGGCAATCAGCCCCAGCATTTT.

The CDR3 DNA reads as TGTGCCAGCAGCCAAGGGGGGGGACTGGGGTTTCCGGATACGCAGTATTTT. This sequence encodes CASSQGGGLGFPDTQYF. The chain has TRBV3-1 (or the pseudogene TRBV3-2) and TRBJ2-3, with 7 bases that match TRBD2. V lost 1 base and J lost 6; bases outside the gene matches: 13. The CDR3 is 17 amino acids. Germline assignment: CDR1 LGHDT and CDR2 YNNKEL (reference sequence).

This clone was recorded a few times. The chain uses TRBV28 and TRBJ1-1; the D is unclear. V lost 6 bases to trimming and J lost 4 bases, with 12 bases between them. Per the germline V gene, CDR1 is MDHEN and CDR2 is SYDVKM. The CDR3 is 13 amino acids. CDR3 amino acids: CASSYGRGTEAFF. The CDR3 nucleotides read TGTGCCAGCAGCTATGGACGGGGCACTGAAGCTTTCTTT.

In nucleotides, the CDR3 is TGTGCCAGCAGTCGGGACACAGGGGGAGGTTGGGGCTACACCTTC. Protein: CASSRDTGGGWGYTF. The rearrangement links TRBV6-6 to TRBJ1-2; 8 positions agree with TRBD1. This CDR3 has 15 amino acids. Germline loops: CDR1 MNHNY, CDR2 SVGAGI (reference sequence). J lost 8 bases, V lost 5 bases, and 13 bases had no gene match.

V gene TRBV19 combines with J gene TRBJ1-1; D is possibly TRBD1 (5 bases). Per the germline V gene, CDR1 is LNHDA and CDR2 is SQIVND (reference sequence). The CDR3 contains 14 residues. Trimming cost V 3 bases and J 7 bases, with 15 bases left between them. The CDR3 protein is CASSMWGGTVEAFF. In DNA, the CDR3 is TGTGCCAGTAGTATGTGGGGGGGGACTGTTGAAGCTTTCTTT.

This chain joins TRBV6-4 and TRBJ1-2, with 9 positions matching TRBD1. Germline V gives CDR1 MRHNA, CDR2 SNTAGT. This CDR3 contains 14 residues. Trimming removed 5 bases from V and 8 bases from J; junction bases left unmatched: 9. Here the CDR3 reads CASSSGTGSLGYTF. Written as DNA, the CDR3 is TGTGCCAGCAGTTCCGGGACAGGGTCTTTAGGCTACACCTTC.

The chain recombines TRBV6-6 with TRBJ2-7, with unresolved D. There are 17 residues in the CDR3. Trimming removed 5 bases at V and 2 bases at J, with 22 bases between. Germline V gene data show CDR1 as MNHNY and CDR2 as SVGAGI (reference sequence). The CDR3 region is CASSPRVWGTAAYEQYV. CDR3 sequence (DNA): TGTGCCAGCAGTCCTCGGGTTTGGGGTACCGCAGCCTACGAGCAGTACGTC.

The chain combines TRBV5-1 with TRBJ1-4; 7 positions match TRBD1. The germline CDR1 and CDR2 sequences are SGHRS and YFSETQ. The V segment lost 0 bases and the J segment 8 bases; nucleotides outside the gene matches: 10. This CDR3 is built from 16 residues. This CDR3 reads CASSLAGRGYEEKLFF. DNA for the CDR3: TGCGCCAGCAGCTTGGCTGGCAGGGGGTACGAGGAAAAACTGTTTTTT.

DNA for the CDR3: TGTGCCAGCAGTTTAACTGGTCGCACTGAAGCTTTCTTT. It codes for CASSLTGRTEAFF. The chain carries TRBV12-3 or TRBV12-4 and TRBJ1-1; D ambiguous. The V end lost 2 bases, the J end lost 4 bases, and 8 bases lay between the germline ends. This CDR3 has 13 amino acids.

This clone showed up just once. CDR3 sequence (DNA): TGTGCCACCAGTGAGGGGACACCCCGGGAACCAACTAATGAAAAACTGTTTTTT. Its protein product is CATSEGTPREPTNEKLFF. This chain links TRBV24-1 with TRBJ1-4; D perhaps matches TRBD1 (6 bases). The germline V gene has CDR1 KGHDR and CDR2 SFDVKD. V lost 4 bases, J lost 0 bases, and 17 bases lay in between. This CDR3 contains 18 residues.

There are a few counts of this clone. The rearrangement uses TRBV4-2 and TRBJ1-6, with 7 bases lining up with TRBD1. The CDR3 spans 18 residues. Looked up from germline, CDR1 is LGHNA and CDR2 is YNFKEQ. V was pared by 1 base and J by 0 bases, with 6 bases of the junction left unmatched. DNA for the CDR3: TGTGCCAGCAGCCAAGCGAACAGGGGAAGCTCCTATAATTCACCCCTCCACTTT. Its translation is CASSQANRGSSYNSPLHF.

The chain combines TRBV5-1 with TRBJ2-1; 9 bases are a match to TRBD2. Unmatched junction bases numbered 7, after V lost 0 bases and J lost 6 bases. Germline loops: CDR1 SGHRS, CDR2 YFSETQ. The CDR3 contains 16 residues. CDR3 amino acids: CASSLGYGTSFNEQFF. The CDR3 coding sequence is TGCGCCAGCAGCTTGGGGTACGGGACTAGCTTCAATGAGCAGTTCTTC.

This clone has more than one count but fewer than ten. The chain uses TRBV23-1 and TRBJ1-2; D is unresolved. TRBV23-1 is labeled an ORF, and its function is uncertain. This CDR3 spans 11 amino acids. Trimming removed 8 bases from V and 8 bases from J, with 12 bases in between. The CDR3 DNA follows: TGCGCCAGCCGAAAGGAGGAGGGCTACACCTTC. Protein: CASRKEEGYTF.

This chain uses TRBV19 with TRBJ1-5; 9 positions match TRBD1. The germline gives CDR1 LNHDA, CDR2 SQIVND (reference sequence). The CDR3 has 16 residues. V lost 4 bases and J lost 0; bases outside the gene matches: 4. The CDR3 is CASSSHRGPSNQPQHF. CDR3 coding DNA: TGTGCCAGTAGTAGTCACAGGGGGCCTAGCAATCAGCCCCAGCATTTT.

V is TRBV5-1 and J is TRBJ2-7; weak D call: TRBD2 (6 bases). The CDR3 is 14 amino acids. Germline CDR1 SGHRS, CDR2 YFSETQ. The ends were cut back, 3 bases at V and 7 bases at J, with 17 bases in the middle. CDR3 DNA: TGCGCCAGCAGCTCGGGACTCCCAACGAGGGAGCAGTACTTC. This encodes CASSSGLPTREQYF.

The chain recombines TRBV2 with TRBJ2-7; 9 positions match TRBD2. V shed 8 bases, J shed 2 bases, and the junction held 10 bases outside the gene matches. The CDR3 spans 15 residues. CDR1 SNHLY and CDR2 FYNNEI come from the germline V gene. CDR3 nucleotides: TGTGCCAGCCGTTCCCCTAGCGGGAAACCCTACGAGCAGTACTTC. Protein sequence: CASRSPSGKPYEQYF.

The chain uses TRBV5-6 and TRBJ2-1, with TRBD1 matching 9 bases. V gave up 1 base and J gave up 9 bases; unmatched junction bases: 8. Per the germline V gene, CDR1 is SGHDT and CDR2 is YYEEEE. CDR3 length: 15 residues. The CDR3 nucleotides are TGTGCCAGCAGCTTGTGGGACAGGGTAGAGAGTGAGCAGTTCTTC. It translates to CASSLWDRVESEQFF. The full variable domain, its missing parts supplied by reference TRBV5-6 and TRBJ2-1, is DAGVTQSPTHLIKTRGQQVTLRCSPKSGHDTVSWYQQALGQGPQFIFQYYEEEERQRGNFPDRFSGHQFPNYSSELNVNALLLGDSALYLCASSLWDRVESEQFFGPGTRLTVL.

This chain connects TRBV20-1 to TRBJ2-7; either TRBD1 or TRBD2 may fit D (5 bases each). There are 11 residues in the CDR3. Deletions cut 2 bases from V and 6 bases from J, with 8 bases between. The germline CDR1 and CDR2 sequences are DFQATT and SNEGSKA (reference sequence). DNA of the CDR3: TGCAGTGCTAGACAGGGAGTCGAGCAGTACTTC. It yields the protein CSARQGVEQYF.

The chain carries TRBV27 and TRBJ1-2; D is undetermined. Between the trimmed V and J ends, which lost 9 bases and 8 bases, there was a span of 13 bases. The germline CDR1 and CDR2 sequences are MNHEY and SMNVEV (reference sequence). The CDR3 is made up of 11 amino acids. CDR3 region: CASSGVGGYTF. The CDR3 nucleotides read TGTGCCAGTTCCGGGGTGGGCGGCTACACCTTC.